The present entry profiles one TCR beta chain with its context. The specificity of this receptor is unknown. No base qualities exist here, and no much larger clone lies one base off it. This sample stems from a study of preoperative IRX-2 immunotherapy in early breast cancer (dated 2019 in TCRdb). Including the terminal cysteine and phenylalanine, the CDR3 comprises 18 residues. Just the 54-base CDR3 DNA is kept, in frame starting at base 1. CDR1 and CDR2 (SGHRS, YFSETQ) derive from the germline V gene. The V end gives up 0 bases and the J end 2 bases, leaving 7 bases in the junction not matched to a gene. This specimen's treatment or condition label, interpreted: preoperative locoregional IRX-2 cytokine immunotherapy. The samples were obtained from a phase Ib study that tested preoperative, locoregional IRX-2 cytokine immunotherapy meant to prime immune responses. Patients with early-stage breast cancer who were given IRX-2 before surgery served as donors.

Library creation used the immunoSEQ multiplex PCR assay. TCRdb holds this immuneACCESS table with in-frame rearrangements only. Some clones are missing; in checked studies, unresolved V genes explain under half, and the rest has no known cause. Here the sample has some 19,000 clones; over 80% occur a single time. The ten largest clones take up roughly 1.1% of the sample. This chain joins TRBV5-1 to TRBJ2-1, and TRBD2 aligns with 11 junction nucleotides. The sample in question was lymph node tissue, obtained after IRX-2 immunotherapy. This receptor was taken from a human donor with breast cancer. The CDR3 is CASSLAVPSGGPYNEQFF. The sequenced DNA is TGCGCCAGCAGCTTGGCCGTGCCTAGCGGGGGGCCCTACAATGAGCAGTTCTTC.